At least ten counts were recorded for the clone carrying this T cell receptor (beta chain). The sample comes from a study of T cells in Graves' hyperthyroidism and ophthalmopathy. What was amplified from RNA transcripts were TCR beta CDR3 regions. A first-round RT-PCR of the TCR CDR3 used the HTBI primer set. TCRdb redid the calling of the multiplex PCR reads with MiXCR, one entry per CDR3 protein. The table shows around 520,000 distinct CDR3 sequences, with around 15% occurring only once. The CDR3 loop spans 14 amino acids. The V segment lost 6 bases and the J segment 4 bases; nucleotides outside the gene matches: 7. The germline CDR1 and CDR2 sequences are MNHNS and SASEGT.

What was sequenced was blood. The receptor's source is a woman in her thirties or forties with Graves' hyperthyroidism. The chain carries TRBV6-1 and TRBJ2-5; TRBD1 agrees at 8 bases. As DNA, the CDR3 is TGTGCCAGCAGATTCGGACAGGGAGGAGAGACCCAGTACTTC. Residues: CASRFGQGGETQYF.